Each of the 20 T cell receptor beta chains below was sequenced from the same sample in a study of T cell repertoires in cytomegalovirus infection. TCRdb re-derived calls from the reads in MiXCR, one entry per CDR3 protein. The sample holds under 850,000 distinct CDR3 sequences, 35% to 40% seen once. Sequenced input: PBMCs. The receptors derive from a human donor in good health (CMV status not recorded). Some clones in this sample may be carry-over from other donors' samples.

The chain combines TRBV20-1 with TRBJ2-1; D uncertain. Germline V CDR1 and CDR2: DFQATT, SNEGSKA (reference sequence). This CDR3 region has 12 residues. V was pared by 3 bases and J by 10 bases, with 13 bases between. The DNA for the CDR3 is TGCAGTGCTAGTGGTCGGAGATGGGAGCAGTTCTTC. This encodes CSASGRRWEQFF.

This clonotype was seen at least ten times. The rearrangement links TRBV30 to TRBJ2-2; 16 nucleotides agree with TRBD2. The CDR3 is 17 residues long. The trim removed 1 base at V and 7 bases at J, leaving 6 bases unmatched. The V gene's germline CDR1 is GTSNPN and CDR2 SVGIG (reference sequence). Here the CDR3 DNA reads TGTGCCTGGAGTGCGGGACTAGCGGGGGGGCAAGACGGGGAGCTGTTTTTT. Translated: CAWSAGLAGGQDGELFF.

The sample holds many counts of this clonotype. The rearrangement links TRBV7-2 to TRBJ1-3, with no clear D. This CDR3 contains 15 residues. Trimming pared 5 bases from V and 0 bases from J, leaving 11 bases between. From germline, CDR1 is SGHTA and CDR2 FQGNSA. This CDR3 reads CASSQQRSSGNTIYF. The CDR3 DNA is TGTGCCAGCAGCCAACAGCGGAGCTCTGGAAACACCATATATTTT.

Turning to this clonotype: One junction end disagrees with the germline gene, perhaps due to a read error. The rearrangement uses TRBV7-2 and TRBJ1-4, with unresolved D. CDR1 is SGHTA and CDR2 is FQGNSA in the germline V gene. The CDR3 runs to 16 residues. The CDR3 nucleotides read TGTGCCAGCAGCTTAGTGGCCGAGGCAACTAATGAAAAACAGTTTTTT. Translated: CASSLVAEATNEKQFF.

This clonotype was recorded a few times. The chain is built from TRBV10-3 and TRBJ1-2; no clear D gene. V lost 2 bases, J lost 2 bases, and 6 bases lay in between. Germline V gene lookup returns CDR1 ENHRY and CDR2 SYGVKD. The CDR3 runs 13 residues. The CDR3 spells CAISERENYGYTF. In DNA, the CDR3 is TGTGCCATCAGTGAGCGCGAGAACTATGGCTACACCTTC.

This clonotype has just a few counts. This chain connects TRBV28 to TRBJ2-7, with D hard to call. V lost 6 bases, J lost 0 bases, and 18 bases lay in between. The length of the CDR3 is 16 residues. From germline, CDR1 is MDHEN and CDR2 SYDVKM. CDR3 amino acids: CASSPQDLRPSYEQYF. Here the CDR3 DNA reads TGTGCCAGCAGCCCTCAGGACCTTCGGCCCTCCTACGAGCAGTACTTC.

CDR3 protein: CASSSIRDRTGRNEQFF. CDR3 sequence (DNA): TGTGCCAGCAGTTCAATCAGAGACCGGACAGGGCGCAATGAGCAGTTCTTC. The chain employs TRBV27 and TRBJ2-1; TRBD1 agrees at 8 bases. The CDR3 is 17 amino acids. V gave up 4 bases and J gave up 6 bases; unmatched junction bases: 14. Germline CDR1 is MNHEY and CDR2 is SMNVEV (reference sequence).

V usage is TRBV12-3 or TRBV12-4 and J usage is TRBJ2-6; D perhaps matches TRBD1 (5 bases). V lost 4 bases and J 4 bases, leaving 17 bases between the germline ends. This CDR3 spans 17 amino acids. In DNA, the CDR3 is TGTGCCAGCAGTTCTCGGCAGGGTCTGGCCGGGGCCAACGTCCTGACTTTC. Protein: CASSSRQGLAGANVLTF.

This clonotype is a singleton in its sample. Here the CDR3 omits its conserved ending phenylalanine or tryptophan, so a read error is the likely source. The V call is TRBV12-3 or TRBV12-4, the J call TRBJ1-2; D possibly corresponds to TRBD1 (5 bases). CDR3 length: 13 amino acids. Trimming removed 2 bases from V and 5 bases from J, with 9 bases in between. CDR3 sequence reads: CASSLWDEYGYTL. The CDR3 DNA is TGTGCCAGCAGTTTATGGGACGAGTATGGCTACACCCTC.

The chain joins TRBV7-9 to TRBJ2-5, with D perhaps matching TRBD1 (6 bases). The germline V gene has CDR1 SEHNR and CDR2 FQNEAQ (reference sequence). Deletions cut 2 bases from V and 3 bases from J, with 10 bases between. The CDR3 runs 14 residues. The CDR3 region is CASSLPRDKETQYF. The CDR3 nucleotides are TGTGCCAGCAGCTTACCCCGGGACAAAGAGACCCAGTACTTC.

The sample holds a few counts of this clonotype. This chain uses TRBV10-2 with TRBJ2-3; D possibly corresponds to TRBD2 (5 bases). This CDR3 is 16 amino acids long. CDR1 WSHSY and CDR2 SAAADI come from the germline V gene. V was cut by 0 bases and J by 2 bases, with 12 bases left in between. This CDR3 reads CASSESNFRDTDTQYF. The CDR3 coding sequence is TGCGCCAGCAGTGAGTCTAACTTCCGGGACACAGATACGCAGTATTTT.

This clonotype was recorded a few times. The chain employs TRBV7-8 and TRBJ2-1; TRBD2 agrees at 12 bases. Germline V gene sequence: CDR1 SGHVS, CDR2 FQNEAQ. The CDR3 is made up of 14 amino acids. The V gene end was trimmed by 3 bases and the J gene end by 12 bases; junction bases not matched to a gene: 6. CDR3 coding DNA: TGTGCCAGCAGCTTGGCTAGCGGGAGGGCCTTGCAGTTCTTC. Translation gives CASSLASGRALQFF.

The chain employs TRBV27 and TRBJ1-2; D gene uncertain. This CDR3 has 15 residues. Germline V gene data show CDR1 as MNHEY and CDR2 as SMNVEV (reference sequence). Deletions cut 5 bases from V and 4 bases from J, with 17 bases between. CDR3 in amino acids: CASSRKGLVTYGYTF. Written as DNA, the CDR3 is TGTGCCAGCAGTCGGAAAGGACTGGTAACCTATGGCTACACCTTC.

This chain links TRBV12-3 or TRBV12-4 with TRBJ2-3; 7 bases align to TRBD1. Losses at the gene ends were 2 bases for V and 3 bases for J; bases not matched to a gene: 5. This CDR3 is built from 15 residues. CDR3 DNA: TGTGCCAGCAGTTTACTGTCAGGGGGAACAGATACGCAGTATTTT. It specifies CASSLLSGGTDTQYF.

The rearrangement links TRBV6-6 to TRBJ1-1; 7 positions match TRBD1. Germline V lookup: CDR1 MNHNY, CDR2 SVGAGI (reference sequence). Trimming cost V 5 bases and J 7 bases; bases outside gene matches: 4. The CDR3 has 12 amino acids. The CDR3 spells CASSRDRLEAFF. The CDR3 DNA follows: TGTGCCAGCAGTCGGGACAGACTTGAAGCTTTCTTT.

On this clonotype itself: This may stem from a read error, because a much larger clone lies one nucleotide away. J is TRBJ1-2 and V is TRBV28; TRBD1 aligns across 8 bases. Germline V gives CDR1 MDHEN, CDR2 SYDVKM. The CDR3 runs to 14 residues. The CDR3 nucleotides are TGTGCCAGCAAACCTTTGGGACAGGTCTATGTCTACACCTTC. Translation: CASKPLGQVYVYTF.

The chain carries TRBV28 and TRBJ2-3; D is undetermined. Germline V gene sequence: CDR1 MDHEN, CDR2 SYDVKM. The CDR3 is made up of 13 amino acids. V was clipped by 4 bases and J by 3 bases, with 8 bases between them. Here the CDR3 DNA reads TGTGCCAGCAGTTCCCCGGTGACAGATACGCAGTATTTT. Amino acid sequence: CASSSPVTDTQYF.

CDR3 bases: TGTGCCAGTAGTCGTGACGGGGCCGGCTACGAGCAGTACTTC. It codes for CASSRDGAGYEQYF. The V gene is TRBV19, the J gene TRBJ2-7; D assignment may be TRBD1 or TRBD2 (5 bases each). The CDR3 is 14 residues long. The V end lost 5 bases, the J end lost 3 bases, and 14 bases lay between the germline ends. The germline V gene has CDR1 LNHDA and CDR2 SQIVND (reference sequence). The complete variable domain, with remaining parts taken from reference TRBV19 and TRBJ2-7, reads DGGITQSPKYLFRKEGQNVTLSCEQNLNHDAMYWYRQDPGQGLRLIYYSQIVNDFQKGDIAEGYSVSREKKESFPLTVTSAQKNPTAFYLCASSRDGAGYEQYFGPGTRLTVT.

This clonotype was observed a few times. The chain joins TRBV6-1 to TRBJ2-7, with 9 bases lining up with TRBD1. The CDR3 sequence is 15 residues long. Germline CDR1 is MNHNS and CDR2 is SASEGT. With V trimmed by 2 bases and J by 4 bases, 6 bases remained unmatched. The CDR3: CASSEPGQGKYEQYF. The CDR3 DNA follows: TGTGCCAGCAGTGAACCGGGACAGGGAAAGTACGAGCAGTACTTC.

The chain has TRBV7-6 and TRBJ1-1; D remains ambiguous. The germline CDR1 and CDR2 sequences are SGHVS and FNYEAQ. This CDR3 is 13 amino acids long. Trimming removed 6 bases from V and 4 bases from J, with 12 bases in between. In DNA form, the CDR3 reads TGTGCCAGCAGTCAACAAGAGGTCACTGAAGCTTTCTTT. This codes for CASSQQEVTEAFF.